This passage covers 7 T cell receptor beta chains from one sample sequenced in a study of Ad26.COV2.S vaccination and SARS-CoV-2 variants. Libraries were prepared by immunoSEQ multiplex PCR; TCRdb keeps only in-frame clonotypes and omits some of them. The table has hundreds of thousands of clones, around 92% seen once. Sample treatment: 15 to 20 received Ad26.COV2.S at low or high dose, single or two shots; 5 received placebo; per-sample allocation not given. After the first vaccine or placebo injection, samples were drawn on day 63. The sequenced sample was peripheral blood, obtained in a trial of Ad26.COV2.S vaccine versus placebo. The receptors here all came from a person between 18 and 59 years old who received the Ad26.COV2.S COVID-19 vaccine or a placebo.

This chain connects TRBV28 to TRBJ2-2, with D maybe TRBD2 (6 bases). This CDR3 comprises 17 residues. Germline CDR1 MDHEN, CDR2 SYDVKM. V lost 6 bases and J lost 2, with 19 bases in between. CDR3 residues: CASSTRVGRGNTGELFF. The CDR3 bases are TGTGCCAGCAGCACCCGAGTTGGGCGGGGAAACACCGGGGAGCTGTTTTTT.

This chain uses TRBV15 with TRBJ2-3, with 10 bases matching TRBD1. The trim removed 3 bases at V and 1 base at J, leaving 4 bases unmatched. Germline lookup yields CDR1 LNHNV and CDR2 YYDKDF (reference sequence). This CDR3 contains 16 residues. The CDR3: CATSRGQGSGTDTQYF. In DNA, the CDR3 is TGTGCCACCAGCAGGGGACAGGGGAGCGGCACAGATACGCAGTATTTT.

This chain links TRBV4-3 with TRBJ2-1, with 8 positions matching TRBD2. Trimming cost V 4 bases and J 0 bases; bases outside gene matches: 11. This CDR3 region has 18 residues. From germline, CDR1 is LGHNA and CDR2 YSLEER. CDR3 coding DNA: TGCGCCAGCAGCCGAGCTCCGGGGGGGTCGAGCTCCTACAATGAGCAGTTCTTC. This encodes CASSRAPGGSSSYNEQFF.

Only one count was recorded for this clone. This CDR3 reads CAWRGGYTEAFF. The CDR3 coding sequence is TGTGCCTGGAGAGGGGGGTACACTGAAGCTTTCTTT. The chain joins TRBV30 to TRBJ1-1, with a possible D match to TRBD1 (6 bases). Trimming removed 3 bases from V and 3 bases from J, with 8 bases in between. CDR1 GTSNPN and CDR2 SVGIG come from the germline V gene (reference sequence). The CDR3 sequence is 12 residues long.

The rearrangement links TRBV6-4 to TRBJ1-5; D gene ambiguous. Germline V gives CDR1 MRHNA, CDR2 SNTAGT. V lost 6 bases and J lost 5, with 11 bases in between. The CDR3 extends over 13 amino acids. The CDR3 sequence is CASSEDPYQPQHF. The CDR3 DNA reads as TGTGCCAGCAGCGAGGACCCCTATCAGCCCCAGCATTTT.

This clone was detected only once. This chain links TRBV4-1 with TRBJ1-6; 10 bases line up with TRBD1. CDR1 and CDR2 (germline): MGHRA, YSYEKL. V was clipped by 3 bases and J by 7 bases; unmatched bases: 9. The length of the CDR3 is 17 residues. The CDR3 reads CASSQRDRGPENSPLHF. The DNA of the CDR3 is TGCGCCAGCAGCCAGAGGGACAGGGGACCGGAAAATTCACCCCTCCACTTT.

This rearrangement joins TRBV6-1 to TRBJ1-5, with D maybe TRBD1 (5 bases). Germline CDR1 MNHNS, CDR2 SASEGT. The CDR3 spans 15 residues. Between the trimmed V and J ends, which lost 0 bases and 0 bases, there was a span of 6 bases. CDR3 residues: CASSEAGVSNQPQHF. CDR3 sequence (DNA): TGTGCCAGCAGTGAAGCGGGGGTTAGCAATCAGCCCCAGCATTTT.